This T cell receptor beta chain was identified during a study of CD8+ T cells in alopecia areata (dated by TCRdb to between 2018 and 2020). Background on the whole study: The treated patients took part in an open-label pilot trial in which moderate-to-severe alopecia areata was treated with oral tofacitinib at 5 to 10 mg twice daily. Patients on tofacitinib were biopsied at baseline and after 4 and 24 weeks of treatment, and several of the patients also had a later scalp biopsy. RNA was extracted with the PAXgene miRNA kit for fixed scalp, the miRNeasy kit for PBMCs, and the RNeasy kit for mouse skin. TCRbeta CDR3 regions were amplified by immunoSEQ multiplex PCR with 35 Vbeta forward and 13 Jbeta reverse primers. Scalp clonality was compared across normal scalp (n=4), patchy alopecia areata scalp (n=8), and alopecia totalis/universalis scalp (n=8). Disease severity in treated patients was measured with the SALT score, which quantifies the percentage of affected scalp surface area. Patients received tofacitinib for 6 to 18 months and were then followed off drug for 6 months to check for delayed response and recurrence. In both human patients and the C3H/HeJ mouse model, the study applied high-throughput TCRbeta sequencing to look at T cell clonal expansion in alopecia areata. Scalp tissue and sorted CD4+ and CD8+ peripheral blood T cells from patchy and totalis/universalis alopecia areata patients and from healthy controls were covered by human TCRbeta sequencing.

Library method: the immunoSEQ multiplex PCR assay. For TCR sequencing, RNA was extracted from every sample and reverse transcribed into cDNA to serve as template. SuperScript III was used for first-strand cDNA synthesis, primed with a 2:1 mix of oligo-dT and random hexamers. A synthetic immune receptor repertoire was used to gauge amplification bias, and whatever bias remained was removed computationally. On the authors' methods: Raw reads were preprocessed to remove errors, and CDR3 was defined according to IMGT conventions as the region from the conserved cysteine to phenylalanine. Clonality was computed as 1 minus the Shannon entropy, with the entropy normalized by log2 of the number of productive unique TCRs. Whether scalp clones were CD4 or CD8 was inferred by matching scalp TCRbeta sequences against CD4 and CD8 repertoires sorted from blood. TCRdb re-hosts the immuneACCESS table, in-frame sequences only. Its copies lack some clones; in the studies checked, an unresolved V gene accounts for under half of them, and the cause for the rest is not known. V, J and clone size derive from that table, while D and trimming were established from the DNA sequence. The sample table shows 120,000 or so clones, and 61% are seen once. 4.5% to 6% of the sample comes from the top ten.

This clone showed up just a few times. Its antigen is unknown. No qualities accompany the bases; no much larger clone lies one base away. The research as a whole found: During tofacitinib treatment, many expanded lesional clones remained in scalp and blood, and this persistence may partly explain relapse after treatment is stopped. Shared TCR sequences between patients were less evident than in mice, which may be partly attributable to HLA diversity in the patient population. Unlike mouse skin, where gammadelta T cells dominate, normal human skin contains resident alphabeta T cells that get sequenced too, which complicates analysis of the scalp TCR repertoire. Scalp clonality and the number of expanded CD8+ clones among the top 100 scalp clones were significantly decreased by tofacitinib. Higher clonality and more expanded CD8+ clones were observed in lesional scalp than in normal scalp, particularly in alopecia totalis/universalis, a finding suggestive of antigenic drive. The treated cohort was small, with a single nonresponder, so links between baseline CD8+ expansion and response need larger studies.

As encoded in the germline V gene, CDR1 is MGHDK while CDR2 is SYGVNS. The V and J ends are trimmed by 6 bases and 2 bases, leaving 17 bases between them. From the cysteine through the phenylalanine, the CDR3 covers 15 amino acids. Only the CDR3 region is kept as DNA, spanning 45 bases read in frame from base 1. In the paper's terms, the time point label means: about 4 weeks on oral tofacitinib. In the paper's terms, the treatment or condition label means: oral pan-JAK inhibitor, 5-10 mg twice daily. Lesional scalp punch biopsies and peripheral blood were collected from alopecia areata patients. PBMCs were isolated by density centrifugation and stained for CD3, CD4 and CD8, and CD4+ and CD8+ T cells were sorted on a FACSAria.

The sequenced sample was CD4+ T cells sorted from blood, obtained at week 4, from a patient treated with tofacitinib. This receptor was identified in a human donor with alopecia areata. The rearranged chain carries TRBV25-1 and TRBJ2-7; the D gene is perhaps TRBD1, on 7 matching bases. In nucleotides, the sequence is TGTGCCAGCAGGGGGCGGGATCAGGGGGCCTACGAGCAGTACTTC. Protein translation: CASRGRDQGAYEQYF.